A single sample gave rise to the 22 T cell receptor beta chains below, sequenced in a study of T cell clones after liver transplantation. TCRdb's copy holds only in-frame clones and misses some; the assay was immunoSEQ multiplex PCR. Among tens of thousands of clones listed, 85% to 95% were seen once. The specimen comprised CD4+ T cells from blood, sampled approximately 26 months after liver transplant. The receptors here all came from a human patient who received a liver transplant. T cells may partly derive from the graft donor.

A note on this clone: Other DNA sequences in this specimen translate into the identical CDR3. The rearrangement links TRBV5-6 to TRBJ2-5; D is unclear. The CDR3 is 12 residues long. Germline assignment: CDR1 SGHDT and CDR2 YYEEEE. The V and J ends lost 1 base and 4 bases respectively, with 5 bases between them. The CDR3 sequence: CASSLQGETQYF. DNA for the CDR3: TGTGCCAGCAGCTTGCAAGGAGAGACCCAGTACTTC.

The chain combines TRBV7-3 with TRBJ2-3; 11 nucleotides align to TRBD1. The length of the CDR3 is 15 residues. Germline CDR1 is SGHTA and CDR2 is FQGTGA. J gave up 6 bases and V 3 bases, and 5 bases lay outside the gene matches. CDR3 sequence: CASSFGQGARDTQYF. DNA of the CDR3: TGTGCCAGCAGCTTCGGACAGGGGGCTAGGGATACGCAGTATTTT.

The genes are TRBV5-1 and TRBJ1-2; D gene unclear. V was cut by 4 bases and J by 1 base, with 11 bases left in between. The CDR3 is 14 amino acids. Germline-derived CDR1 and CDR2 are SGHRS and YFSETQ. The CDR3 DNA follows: TGCGCCAGCAGCCCCGGACTGAGTAACTATGGCTACACCTTC. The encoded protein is CASSPGLSNYGYTF.

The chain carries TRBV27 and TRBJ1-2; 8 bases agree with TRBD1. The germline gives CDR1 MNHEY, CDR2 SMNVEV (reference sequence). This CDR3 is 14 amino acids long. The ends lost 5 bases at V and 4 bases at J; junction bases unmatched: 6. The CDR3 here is CASSTDRGIYGYTF. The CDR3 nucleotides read TGTGCCAGCAGTACCGACAGGGGAATCTATGGCTACACCTTC.

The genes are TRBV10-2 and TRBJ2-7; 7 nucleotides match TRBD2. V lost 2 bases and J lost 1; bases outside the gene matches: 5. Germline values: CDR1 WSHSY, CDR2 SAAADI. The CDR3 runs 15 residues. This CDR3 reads CASSEISGLSYEQYF. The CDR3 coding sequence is TGCGCCAGCAGTGAGATTAGCGGGCTTTCCTACGAGCAGTACTTC.

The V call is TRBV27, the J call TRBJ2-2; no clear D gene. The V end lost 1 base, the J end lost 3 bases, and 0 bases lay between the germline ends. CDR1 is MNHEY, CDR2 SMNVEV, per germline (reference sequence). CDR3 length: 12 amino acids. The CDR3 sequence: CASSLYTGELFF. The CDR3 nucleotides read TGTGCCAGCAGTTTATACACCGGGGAGCTGTTTTTT.

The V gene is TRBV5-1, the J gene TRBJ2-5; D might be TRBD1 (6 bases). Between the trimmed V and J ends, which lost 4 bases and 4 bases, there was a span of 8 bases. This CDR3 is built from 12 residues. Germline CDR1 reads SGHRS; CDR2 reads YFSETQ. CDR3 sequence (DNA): TGCGCCAGCAGCCCCAGGGGAGAGACCCAGTACTTC. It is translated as CASSPRGETQYF.

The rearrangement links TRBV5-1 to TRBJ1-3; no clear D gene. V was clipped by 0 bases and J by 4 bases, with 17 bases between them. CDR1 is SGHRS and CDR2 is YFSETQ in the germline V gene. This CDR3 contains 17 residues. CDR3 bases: TGCGCCAGCAGCTTGGGGGCCACAGCCCTTCGGGGAAACACCATATATTTT. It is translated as CASSLGATALRGNTIYF.

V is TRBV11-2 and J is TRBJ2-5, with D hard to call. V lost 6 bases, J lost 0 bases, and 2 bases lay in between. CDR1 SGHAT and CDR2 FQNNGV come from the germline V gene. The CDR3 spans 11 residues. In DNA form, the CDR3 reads TGTGCCAGCAGTTACCAAGAGACCCAGTACTTC. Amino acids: CASSYQETQYF.

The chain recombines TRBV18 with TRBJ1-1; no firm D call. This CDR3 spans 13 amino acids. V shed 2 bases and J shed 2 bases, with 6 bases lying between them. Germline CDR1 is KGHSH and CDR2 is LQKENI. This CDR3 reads CASSPAFNTEAFF. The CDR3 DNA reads TGTGCCAGCTCACCAGCCTTCAACACTGAAGCTTTCTTT. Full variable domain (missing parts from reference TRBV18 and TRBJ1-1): NAGVMQNPRHLVRRRGQEARLRCSPMKGHSHVYWYRQLPEEGLKFMVYLQKENIIDESGMPKERFSAEFPKEGPSILRIQQVVRGDSAAYFCASSPAFNTEAFFGQGTRLTVV.

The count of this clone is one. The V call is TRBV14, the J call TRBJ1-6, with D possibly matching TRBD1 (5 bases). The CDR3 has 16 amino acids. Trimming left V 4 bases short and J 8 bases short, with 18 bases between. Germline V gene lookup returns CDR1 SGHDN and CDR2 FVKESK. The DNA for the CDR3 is TGTGCCAGCAGCCCCCAGGGCCGGGGAGAGGATTCACCCCTCCACTTT. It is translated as CASSPQGRGEDSPLHF.

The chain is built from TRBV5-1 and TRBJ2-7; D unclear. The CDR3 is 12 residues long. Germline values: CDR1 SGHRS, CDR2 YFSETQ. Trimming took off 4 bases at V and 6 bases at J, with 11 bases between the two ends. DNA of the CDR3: TGCGCCAGCAGCCCCAATAGGGCCGAGCAGTACTTC. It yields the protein CASSPNRAEQYF.

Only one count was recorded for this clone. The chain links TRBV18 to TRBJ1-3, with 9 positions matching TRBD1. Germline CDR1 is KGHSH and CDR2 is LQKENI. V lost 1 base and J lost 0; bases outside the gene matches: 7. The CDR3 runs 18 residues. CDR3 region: CASSPRGQGSPSGNTIYF. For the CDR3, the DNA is TGTGCCAGCTCACCACGGGGACAGGGAAGTCCCTCTGGAAACACCATATATTTT.

The CDR3 DNA is TGCGCCAGCAGCTTGGTTGGTTCGAACACCGGGGAGCTGTTTTTT. It is translated as CASSLVGSNTGELFF. This sequence joins TRBV5-1 and TRBJ2-2; D gene ambiguous. CDR1 is SGHRS and CDR2 is YFSETQ in the germline V gene. Between the trimmed V and J ends, which lost 0 bases and 0 bases, there was a span of 6 bases. There are 15 residues in the CDR3.

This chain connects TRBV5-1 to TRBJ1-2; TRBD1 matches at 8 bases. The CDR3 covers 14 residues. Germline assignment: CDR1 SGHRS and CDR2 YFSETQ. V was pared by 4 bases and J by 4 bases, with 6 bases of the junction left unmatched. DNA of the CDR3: TGCGCCAGCAGCCCACAGGGGGATGGCTATGGCTACACCTTC. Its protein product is CASSPQGDGYGYTF. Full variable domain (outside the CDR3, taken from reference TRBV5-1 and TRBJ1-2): KAGVTQTPRYLIKTRGQQVTLSCSPISGHRSVSWYQQTPGQGLQFLFEYFSETQRNKGNFPGRFSGRQFSNSRSEMNVSTLELGDSALYLCASSPQGDGYGYTFGSGTRLTVV.

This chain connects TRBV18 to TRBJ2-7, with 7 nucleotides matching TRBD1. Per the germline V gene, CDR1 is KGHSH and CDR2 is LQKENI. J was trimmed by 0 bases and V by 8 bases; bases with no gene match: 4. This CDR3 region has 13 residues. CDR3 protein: CASDRADSYEQYF. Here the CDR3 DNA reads TGTGCCAGCGACAGGGCCGACTCCTACGAGCAGTACTTC. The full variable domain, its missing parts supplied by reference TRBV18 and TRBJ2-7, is NAGVMQNPRHLVRRRGQEARLRCSPMKGHSHVYWYRQLPEEGLKFMVYLQKENIIDESGMPKERFSAEFPKEGPSILRIQQVVRGDSAAYFCASDRADSYEQYFGPGTRLTVT.

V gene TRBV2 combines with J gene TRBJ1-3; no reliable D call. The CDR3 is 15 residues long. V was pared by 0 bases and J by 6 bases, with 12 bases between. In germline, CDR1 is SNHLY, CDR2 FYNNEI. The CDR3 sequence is CASSEARSGTNTIYF. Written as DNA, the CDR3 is TGTGCCAGCAGTGAAGCGCGGTCAGGAACAAACACCATATATTTT. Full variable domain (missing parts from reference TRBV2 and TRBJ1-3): EPEVTQTPSHQVTQMGQEVILRCVPISNHLYFYWYRQILGQKVEFLVSFYNNEISEKSEIFDDQFSVERPDGSNFTLKIRSTKLEDSAMYFCASSEARSGTNTIYFGEGSWLTVV.

The CDR3 sequence is CASSYPTGPSGNTIYF. CDR3 bases: TGTGCCAGCAGTTACCCCACAGGTCCTTCTGGAAACACCATATATTTT. V is TRBV6-6 and J is TRBJ1-3; tentative D call: TRBD1 (5 bases). The CDR3 spans 16 residues. V was shortened by 2 bases and J by 1 base, with 12 bases between the two germline ends. Germline CDR1 and CDR2: MNHNY and SVGAGI (reference sequence).

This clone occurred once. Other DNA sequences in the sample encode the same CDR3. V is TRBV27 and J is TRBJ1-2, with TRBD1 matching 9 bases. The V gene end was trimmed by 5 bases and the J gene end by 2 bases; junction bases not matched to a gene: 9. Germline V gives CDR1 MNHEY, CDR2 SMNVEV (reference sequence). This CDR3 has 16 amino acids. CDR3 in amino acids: CASSLGQGEKNYGYTF. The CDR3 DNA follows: TGTGCCAGCAGTCTGGGACAGGGAGAAAAAAACTATGGCTACACCTTC.

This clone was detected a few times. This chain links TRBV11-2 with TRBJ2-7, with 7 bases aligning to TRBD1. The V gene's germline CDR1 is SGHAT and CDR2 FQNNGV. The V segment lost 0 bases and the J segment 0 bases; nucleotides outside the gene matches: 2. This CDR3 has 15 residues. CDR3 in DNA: TGTGCCAGCAGCTTAGAGGGACAGTCCTCCTACGAGCAGTACTTC. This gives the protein CASSLEGQSSYEQYF. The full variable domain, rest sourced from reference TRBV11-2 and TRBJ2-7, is EAGVAQSPRYKIIEKRQSVAFWCNPISGHATLYWYQQILGQGPKLLIQFQNNGVVDDSQLPKDRFSAERLKGVDSTLKIQPAKLEDSAVYLCASSLEGQSSYEQYFGPGTRLTVT.

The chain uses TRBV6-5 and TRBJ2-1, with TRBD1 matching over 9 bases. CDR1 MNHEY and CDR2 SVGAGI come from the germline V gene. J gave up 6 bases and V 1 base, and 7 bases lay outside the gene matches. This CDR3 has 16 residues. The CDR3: CASSYLPGQGANEQFF. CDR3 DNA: TGTGCCAGCAGTTACTTACCGGGACAGGGCGCCAATGAGCAGTTCTTC.

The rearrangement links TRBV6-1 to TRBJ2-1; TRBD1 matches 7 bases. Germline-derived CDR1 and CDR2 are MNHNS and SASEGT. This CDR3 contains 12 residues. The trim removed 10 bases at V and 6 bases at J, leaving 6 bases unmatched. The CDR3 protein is CAIGTVFNEQFF. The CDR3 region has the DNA TGTGCCATTGGGACAGTTTTCAATGAGCAGTTCTTC.